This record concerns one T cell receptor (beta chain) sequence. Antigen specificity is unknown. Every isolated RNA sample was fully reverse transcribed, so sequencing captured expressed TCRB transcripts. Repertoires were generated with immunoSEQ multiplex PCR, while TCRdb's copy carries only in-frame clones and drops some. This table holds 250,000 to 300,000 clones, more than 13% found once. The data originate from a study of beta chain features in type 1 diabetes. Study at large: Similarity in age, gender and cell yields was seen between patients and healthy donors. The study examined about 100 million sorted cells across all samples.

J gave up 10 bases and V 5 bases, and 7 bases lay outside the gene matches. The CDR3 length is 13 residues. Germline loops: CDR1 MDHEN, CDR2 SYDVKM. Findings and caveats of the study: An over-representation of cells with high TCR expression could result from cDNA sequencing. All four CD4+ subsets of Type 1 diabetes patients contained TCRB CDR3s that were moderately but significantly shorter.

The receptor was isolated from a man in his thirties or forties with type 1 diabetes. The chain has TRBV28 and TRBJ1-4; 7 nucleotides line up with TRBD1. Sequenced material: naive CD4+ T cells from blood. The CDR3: CASSGQVGVKLFF. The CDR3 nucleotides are TGTGCCAGCAGTGGACAGGTCGGCGTAAAACTGTTTTTT.